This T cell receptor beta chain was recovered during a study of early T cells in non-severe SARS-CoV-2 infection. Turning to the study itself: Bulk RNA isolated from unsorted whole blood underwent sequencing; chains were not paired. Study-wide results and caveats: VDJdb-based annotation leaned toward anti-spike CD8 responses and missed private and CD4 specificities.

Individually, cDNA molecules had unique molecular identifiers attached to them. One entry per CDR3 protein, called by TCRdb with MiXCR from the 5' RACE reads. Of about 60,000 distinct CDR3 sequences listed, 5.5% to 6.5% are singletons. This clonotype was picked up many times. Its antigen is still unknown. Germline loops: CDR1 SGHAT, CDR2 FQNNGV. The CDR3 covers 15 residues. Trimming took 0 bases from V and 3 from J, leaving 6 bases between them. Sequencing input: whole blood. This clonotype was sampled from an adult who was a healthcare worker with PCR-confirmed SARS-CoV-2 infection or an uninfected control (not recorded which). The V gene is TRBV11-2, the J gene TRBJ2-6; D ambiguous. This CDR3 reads CASSLDSGGANVLTF. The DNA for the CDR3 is TGTGCCAGCAGCTTAGACAGTGGTGGGGCCAACGTCCTGACTTTC.